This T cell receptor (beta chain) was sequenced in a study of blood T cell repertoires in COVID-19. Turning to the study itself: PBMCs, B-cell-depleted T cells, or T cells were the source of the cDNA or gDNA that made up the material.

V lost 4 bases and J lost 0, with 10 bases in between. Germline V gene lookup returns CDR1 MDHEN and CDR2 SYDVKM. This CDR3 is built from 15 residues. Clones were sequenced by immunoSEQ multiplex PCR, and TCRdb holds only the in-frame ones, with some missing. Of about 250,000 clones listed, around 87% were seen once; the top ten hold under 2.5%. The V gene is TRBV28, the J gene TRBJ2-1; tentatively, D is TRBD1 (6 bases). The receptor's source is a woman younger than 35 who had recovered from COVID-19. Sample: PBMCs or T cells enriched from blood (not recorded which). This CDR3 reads CASSSGQSSYNEQFF. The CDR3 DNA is TGTGCCAGCAGTTCCGGACAGAGCTCCTACAATGAGCAGTTCTTC.